A single sample gave rise to the 25 T cell receptor beta chains below, sequenced in a study of T cells in women clearing cervical HPV infection. Produced via immunoSEQ multiplex PCR; TCRdb's table is partial and in-frame only. The sample's table shows roughly 34,000 clones. The sample comprised blood buffy coat. These receptors came from a woman between 18 and 75 years old with a cervical HPV16 infection that either progressed to CIN3+ or cleared (not recorded which).

Of note for this clone: The read gets to within 3 residues of the CDR3 end, and the germline J gene fills in the rest. The chain employs TRBV2 and TRBJ2-1; 11 bases align to TRBD2. CDR1 and CDR2 (germline): SNHLY, FYNNEI. J was trimmed by 9 bases and V by 5 bases; bases with no gene match: 6. The CDR3 length is 14 residues. The CDR3 spells CASSPLAGGVEQFF. The CDR3 DNA, read in part, is TGTGCCAGCAGTCCTCTAGCGGGAGGTGTTGAG.

Remarks on this clone: With the read ending 3 residues before the CDR3 end, the germline J gene is used to fill in that end. The chain links TRBV5-1 to TRBJ1-6; weak D call: TRBD1 (6 bases). The CDR3 has 17 residues. The V and J ends lost 0 bases and 0 bases respectively, with 10 bases between them. Germline V gene data show CDR1 as SGHRS and CDR2 as YFSETQ. The sequenced part of the CDR3 DNA is TGCGCCAGCAGCTTGGTTGGAGGGGGCTCCTATAATTCACCC. It specifies CASSLVGGGSYNSP. The CDR3 as a whole reads CASSLVGGGSYNSPLHF.

As regards this clone: The read gets to within 3 residues of the CDR3 end, and the germline J gene fills in the rest. The genes are TRBV7-3 and TRBJ2-3; 7 bases are shared with TRBD2. This CDR3 is 16 amino acids long. From germline, CDR1 is SGHTA and CDR2 FQGTGA. V was clipped by 3 bases and J by 0 bases; unmatched bases: 6. The CDR3 is CASSFPGLPSTDTQYF. CDR3 bases read: TGTGCCAGCAGCTTTCCGGGACTACCTAGCACAGATACG.

Notes on this clone: The CDR3 end lies 3 residues beyond the end of the read and is filled in from the germline J gene. The gene calls are TRBV2 and TRBJ2-1, with TRBD1 matching 7 bases. The CDR3 covers 15 residues. V dropped 7 bases and J dropped 4; count of bases not matched to a gene: 10. CDR1 is SNHLY, CDR2 FYNNEI, per germline. The CDR3 bases that were read are TGTGCCAGCACCTACTTGGACAGGCCTTACAATGAG. This translates into CASTYLDRPYNE. The entire CDR3 reads CASTYLDRPYNEQFF.

On this clone: Read sequence stops 3 residues before the CDR3 end, and the germline J gene provides the missing end. The V call is TRBV6-2 or TRBV6-3, the J call TRBJ2-3, with TRBD2 matching 8 bases. Trimming at V came to 5 bases and at J to 4 bases, leaving 11 bases not matched to a gene. The CDR3 length is 16 residues. In germline, CDR1 is MNHEY, CDR2 SVGEGT. The DNA read from the CDR3 is TGTGCCAGCAGTAGACCGGGACTAGTGGCATCAGATACG. This translates into CASSRPGLVASDT. The full CDR3 reads CASSRPGLVASDTQYF.

The CDR3 sequence is CASSARTSGGADTQYF. Partial CDR3 DNA: TGTGCCAGCTCAGCACGAACTAGCGGGGGGGCCGATACG. The chain is built from TRBV18 and TRBJ2-3; TRBD2 agrees at 13 bases. Read coverage stops 3 residues before the CDR3 terminus; the germline J gene supplies the remainder. Germline loops: CDR1 KGHSH, CDR2 LQKENI. Losses at the gene ends were 5 bases for V and 6 bases for J; bases not matched to a gene: 8. There are 16 residues in the CDR3.

With regard to this clone: The CDR3 end is not reached by the read, which stops 3 residues before it; the germline J gene fills it in. The genes are TRBV18 and TRBJ2-1, with 9 nucleotides matching TRBD1. This CDR3 has 14 residues. The V gene's germline CDR1 is KGHSH and CDR2 LQKENI. J was trimmed by 5 bases and V by 5 bases; bases with no gene match: 4. The CDR3 DNA, read in part, is TGTGCCAGCTCAGACCGGGACAGGGACAATGAG. Its translation is CASSDRDRDNE. In full, the CDR3 is CASSDRDRDNEQFF.

The CDR3 sequence: CASSVAGGPYYEQFF. The CDR3 DNA, read in part, is TGTGCCAGCAGTGTGGCGGGAGGTCCCTATTATGAG. The chain has TRBV2 and TRBJ2-1; 8 bases match TRBD2. The read gets to within 3 residues of the CDR3 end, and the germline J gene fills in the rest. Per the germline V gene, CDR1 is SNHLY and CDR2 is FYNNEI. V gave up 4 bases and J gave up 8 bases; unmatched junction bases: 10. CDR3 length: 15 amino acids.

About this clone: The read stops 3 residues short of the end of the CDR3; the missing end is completed from the germline J gene. The genes are TRBV12-3 or TRBV12-4 and TRBJ2-1; 11 bases map to TRBD2. The ends lost 6 bases at V and 8 bases at J; junction bases unmatched: 9. The CDR3 is made up of 15 amino acids. This CDR3 reads CASSRTSGSLYEQFF. The sequenced part of the CDR3 DNA is TGTGCCAGCAGCCGCACTAGCGGGAGTTTGTATGAG.

Concerning this clone: The missing CDR3 end, 3 residues past where the read stops, is filled in from the germline J gene. This sequence joins TRBV2 and TRBJ1-2, with TRBD1 matching over 10 bases. The CDR3 is 13 amino acids. CDR1 is SNHLY and CDR2 is FYNNEI in the germline V gene. Incomplete CDR3 DNA: TGTGCCAGCAGTGGGACAGGGGGTGATACC. This sequence encodes CASSGTGGDT. The entire CDR3 protein reads CASSGTGGDTYTF. The full variable domain, with the rest looked up from reference TRBV2 and TRBJ1-2, is EPEVTQTPSHQVTQMGQEVILRCVPISNHLYFYWYRQILGQKVEFLVSFYNNEISEKSEIFDDQFSVERPDGSNFTLKIRSTKLEDSAMYFCASSGTGGDTYTFGSGTRLTVV.

To note about this clone: The read is 3 residues too short to cover the CDR3 end, so that end is filled in from the germline J gene. The chain is built from TRBV7-9 and TRBJ2-7; D not resolved. CDR1 and CDR2 (germline): SEHNR, FQNEAQ (reference sequence). The length of the CDR3 is 15 residues. Trimming removed 5 bases from V and 2 bases from J, with 16 bases in between. Incomplete CDR3 DNA: TGTGCCAGCAGCCTTAACCCGGGTACCCCCTACGAG. It yields the protein CASSLNPGTPYE. In full, the CDR3 reads CASSLNPGTPYEQYF. Based on the CDR3 plus reference TRBV7-9 and TRBJ2-7, the full variable domain is DTGVSQNPRHKITKRGQNVTFRCDPISEHNRLYWYRQTLGQGPEFLTYFQNEAQLEKSRLLSDRFSAERPKGSFSTLEIQRTEQGDSAMYLCASSLNPGTPYEQYFGPGTRLTVT.

Turning to this clone: The CDR3 goes on 3 residues after the read ends, and that part is filled in from the germline J gene. The chain carries TRBV19 and TRBJ1-6; D may be TRBD1 (6 bases). This CDR3 has 14 amino acids. Per germline, CDR1 LNHDA and CDR2 SQIVND (reference sequence). Between the trimmed V and J ends, which lost 5 bases and 9 bases, there was a span of 14 bases. CDR3 sequence: CASSVRGISSPLHF. The part of the CDR3 DNA that was read is TGTGCCAGTAGTGTTAGGGGGATATCTTCACCC.

To note about this clone: The CDR3 end is not reached by the read, which stops 3 residues before it; the germline J gene fills it in. This chain connects TRBV7-1 to TRBJ2-6; TRBD2 is a possible D gene (7 bases). TRBV7-1 is sorted into the ORF group, with uncertain function. Between the trimmed V and J ends, which lost 3 bases and 0 bases, there was a span of 27 bases. The CDR3 is 22 residues long. The sequenced CDR3 bases are TGTGCCAGCAGCTCGACGTACGGAGGGGGGGGTAGGGCCGGCTCTGGGGCCAACGTC. Translated, it gives CASSSTYGGGGRAGSGANV. The whole CDR3 sequence is CASSSTYGGGGRAGSGANVLTF.

Of note for this clone: The read comes to an end 3 residues before the CDR3 does, leaving the germline J gene to fill in the end. The chain has TRBV7-9 and TRBJ1-2, with D possibly being TRBD1 (6 bases). This CDR3 contains 12 residues. Germline assignment: CDR1 SEHNR and CDR2 FQNEAQ (reference sequence). The CDR3 is CASSLGGGDYTF. Partial CDR3 DNA: TGTGCCAGCAGCTTAGGTGGGGGCGAC.

With respect to this clone: The CDR3 is cut off 3 residues early in the read; its end comes from the germline J gene. The chain uses TRBV2 and TRBJ2-2; D is perhaps TRBD1 (5 bases). The CDR3 is 13 residues long. The germline V gene has CDR1 SNHLY and CDR2 FYNNEI. Trimming removed 6 bases at V and 8 bases at J, with 13 bases between. CDR3 DNA (partial): TGTGCCAGCAGCTGGGGCAGCTCGGGGGAG. Amino acid sequence: CASSWGSSGE. The full-length CDR3 reads as CASSWGSSGELFF.

As for this clone: The read ends 3 residues early relative to the CDR3; the germline J gene fills the gap. Other DNA sequences in this sample translate to the same CDR3. V and J are TRBV5-1 and TRBJ2-1, with TRBD2 identical over 14 bases. Germline CDR1 and CDR2: SGHRS and YFSETQ. V trimming: 4 bases; J trimming: 7 bases; junction bases outside the gene matches: 4. This CDR3 is 15 amino acids long. CDR3 sequence: CASSVGLAGGNEQFF. The sequenced CDR3 bases are TGCGCCAGCAGCGTAGGACTAGCGGGGGGTAATGAG.

For this clone: The CDR3 is cut off 3 residues early in the read; its end comes from the germline J gene. V gene TRBV2 combines with J gene TRBJ1-6; possibly TRBD1 for D (6 bases). From germline, CDR1 is SNHLY and CDR2 FYNNEI. Trimming took off 7 bases at V and 0 bases at J, with 10 bases between the two ends. This CDR3 region has 15 residues. The covered CDR3 bases are TGTGCCAGCAAAGGGGGAAGCTCCTATAATTCACCC. Amino acids: CASKGGSSYNSP. The whole CDR3 reads CASKGGSSYNSPLHF.

Comments on this clone: The sequenced fragment ends 3 residues before the CDR3 boundary, so the rest is inferred from the germline J gene. V usage is TRBV18 and J usage is TRBJ1-1; D remains ambiguous. The CDR3 spans 11 residues. V lost 5 bases to trimming and J lost 2 bases, with 3 bases between them. Germline V lookup: CDR1 KGHSH, CDR2 LQKENI. The CDR3 region is CASSSNTEAFF. The covered CDR3 bases are TGTGCCAGCTCATCTAACACTGAA.

In regard to this clone: The read ends 3 residues before the CDR3 terminus; that terminus is restored from the germline J gene. V gene TRBV19 combines with J gene TRBJ2-6; D remains ambiguous. V shed 5 bases and J shed 1 base, with 9 bases lying between them. CDR3 size: 15 residues. Germline CDR1 LNHDA, CDR2 SQIVND (reference sequence). The sequenced part of the CDR3 DNA is TGTGCCAGTAGTGCGACTTATTCTGGGGCCAACGTC. Its translation is CASSATYSGANV. The full CDR3 protein reads CASSATYSGANVLTF.

Note on this clone: Coverage ceases 3 residues before the CDR3 finishes, and the germline J gene fills in the end. The chain has TRBV5-1 and TRBJ1-2; a possible D gene is TRBD1 (5 bases). CDR1 and CDR2 from the germline V gene are SGHRS and YFSETQ. The CDR3 has 14 amino acids. Trimming took off 6 bases at V and 6 bases at J, with 18 bases between the two ends. The CDR3 loop is CASKIGAGGDGYTF. CDR3 DNA (partial): TGCGCCAGCAAAATAGGGGCAGGCGGCGATGGC.

As concerns this clone: The read finishes 3 residues shy of the CDR3 end, and the germline J gene is used to complete it. The chain couples TRBV19 to TRBJ1-2; D remains unclear. This CDR3 has 13 residues. CDR1 and CDR2 (germline): LNHDA, SQIVND (reference sequence). The CDR3 loop reads CASSIKAPYDYTF. CDR3 DNA (partial): TGTGCCAGTAGTATTAAGGCACCTTACGAC.

Points on this clone: The read falls 3 residues short of the CDR3 end, and the missing part is taken from the germline J gene. The chain is built from TRBV7-2 and TRBJ2-2; the D gene is possibly TRBD1 (5 bases). Germline CDR1 reads SGHTA; CDR2 reads FQGNSA. With 1 base removed from V and 5 bases from J, the gap between germline ends came to 8 bases. This CDR3 is 14 amino acids long. The CDR3 DNA, read in part, is TGTGCCAGCAGCTTAGAAAGGGGAACCGGGGAG. Encoded protein: CASSLERGTGE. In full, the CDR3 reads CASSLERGTGELFF.

Of note for this clone: The CDR3 extends 3 residues past the end of the read, so its final part is completed from the germline J gene. The chain carries TRBV18 and TRBJ1-1; TRBD1 is a possible D gene (6 bases). CDR3 length: 15 residues. Trimming removed 5 bases from V and 0 bases from J, with 13 bases in between. Germline CDR1 KGHSH, CDR2 LQKENI. The covered CDR3 bases are TGTGCCAGCTCATCAAGACAGGCCCTGAACACTGAA. It specifies CASSSRQALNTE. In full, the CDR3 is CASSSRQALNTEAFF.

The CDR3 DNA, read in part, is TGTGCCTGGAGTGTATTTGGCCAGACG. Translating gives CAWSVFGQT. The CDR3, in full, reads CAWSVFGQTQYF. The genes are TRBV30 and TRBJ2-3; the D is unclear. The sequenced fragment ends 3 residues before the CDR3 boundary, so the rest is inferred from the germline J gene. This CDR3 is 12 amino acids long. CDR1 is GTSNPN and CDR2 is SVGIG in the germline V gene (reference sequence). Filled out from reference TRBV30 and TRBJ2-3, the complete variable domain reads SQTIHQWPATLVQPVGSPLSLECTVEGTSNPNLYWYRQAAGRGLQLLFYSVGIGQISSEVPQNLSASRPQDRQFILSSKKLLLSDSGFYLCAWSVFGQTQYFGPGTRLTVL.

Note on this clone: The observed sequence ends 3 residues before the CDR3 terminus, with the missing tail filled in from the germline J gene. V and J are TRBV13 and TRBJ2-7; D remains ambiguous. The CDR3 loop spans 13 amino acids. Germline V gene lookup returns CDR1 PRHDT and CDR2 FYEKMQ (reference sequence). V was trimmed by 1 base and J by 0 bases, leaving 4 bases between them. The covered CDR3 bases are TGTGCCAGCAGCTTAGTTAGCTCCTACGAG. Encoded protein: CASSLVSSYE. The entire CDR3 protein is CASSLVSSYEQYF.